These 18 T cell receptor beta chains were sequenced from one sample in a study of T cell repertoires in ileal Crohn's disease. This table comes from immunoSEQ multiplex PCR, and its TCRdb copy is limited to in-frame clones, with some not included. The table lists around 33,000 clones, over 75% of them singletons. Sequencing was carried out using ileal tissue. Receptors were obtained from an adult with Crohn's disease.

The chain is built from TRBV2 and TRBJ2-7; 12 bases are a match to TRBD2. J was trimmed by 7 bases and V by 6 bases; bases with no gene match: 7. CDR3 size: 14 residues. From germline, CDR1 is SNHLY and CDR2 FYNNEI. This chain's CDR3 is CASRALAGGGEQYF. CDR3 in DNA: TGTGCCAGCAGGGCCCTAGCGGGAGGGGGGGAGCAGTACTTC.

The chain recombines TRBV7-2 with TRBJ2-3, with D possibly matching TRBD2 (5 bases). The CDR3 consists of 14 residues. The V end was cut by 6 bases, the J end by 4 bases, with 14 bases between. Looked up from germline, CDR1 is SGHTA and CDR2 is FQGNSA. The DNA for the CDR3 is TGTGCCAGCAGTCCGAGGGCGCAGGCAGATACGCAGTATTTT. Amino acids: CASSPRAQADTQYF.

The rearrangement joins TRBV7-2 to TRBJ2-5; possibly TRBD2 for D (6 bases). The CDR3 is made up of 13 amino acids. Trimming stripped 5 bases from V and 5 bases from J, with 12 bases between. The germline V gene encodes CDR1 SGHTA and CDR2 FQGNSA. The CDR3 DNA reads TGTGCCAGCAGCCGGGGGTTGCGGGAGACCCAGTACTTC. It yields the protein CASSRGLRETQYF.

This clone was recorded once. V gene TRBV11-1 combines with J gene TRBJ2-7, with D possibly TRBD1 on 5 matching bases. Trimming removed 1 base at V and 6 bases at J, with 10 bases between. Per the germline V gene, CDR1 is SGHAT and CDR2 is FQDESV (reference sequence). The CDR3 is 13 amino acids. The CDR3 DNA reads TGTGCCAGCAGCTTAGTCAGGGATTCCGAGCAGTACTTC. Protein sequence: CASSLVRDSEQYF. Variable domain in full (rest from reference TRBV11-1 and TRBJ2-7): EAEVAQSPRYKITEKSQAVAFWCDPISGHATLYWYRQILGQGPELLVQFQDESVVDDSQLPKDRFSAERLKGVDSTLKIQPAELGDSAMYLCASSLVRDSEQYFGPGTRLTVT.

J is TRBJ1-2 and V is TRBV29-1; possibly TRBD1 for D (5 bases). The CDR3 is 13 amino acids. Germline CDR1 SQVTM, CDR2 ANQGSEA. Deletions cut 4 bases from V and 4 bases from J, with 13 bases between. The CDR3 spells CSVGGGTVYGYTF. The CDR3 DNA sequence: TGCAGCGTTGGGGGGGGGACGGTCTATGGCTACACCTTC.

The rearrangement joins TRBV5-6 to TRBJ2-7; possible D gene TRBD1, 5 bases. This CDR3 is 17 amino acids long. Germline assignment: CDR1 SGHDT and CDR2 YYEEEE. The germline V and J ends were trimmed by 4 bases and 3 bases, with 23 bases remaining between them. The DNA for the CDR3 is TGTGCCAGCAGCCCGCCAAGGGGCAGGTTCAGCTACTACGAGCAGTACTTC. It is translated as CASSPPRGRFSYYEQYF.

The J gene is TRBJ2-5, the V gene TRBV9; 7 nucleotides match TRBD2. The end of the DNA fits TRBJ2-7 better, so the J call may be wrong. CDR3 length equals 15 residues. Germline values: CDR1 SGDLS, CDR2 YYNGEE. The CDR3 loop is CASSPRGRALDEQYF. CDR3 in DNA: TGTGCCAGCAGCCCCAGAGGGAGGGCCCTCGACGAGCAGTACTTC.

J is TRBJ1-4 and V is TRBV9; 9 nucleotides match TRBD1. Trimming removed 2 bases from V and 8 bases from J; junction bases left unmatched: 10. This CDR3 has 16 residues. Germline CDR1 reads SGDLS; CDR2 reads YYNGEE. The CDR3, as DNA: TGTGCCAGCAGCGTGGGATACAGGGGGCTGGAGGAAAAACTGTTTTTT. Its protein product is CASSVGYRGLEEKLFF. The whole variable domain, filled in from reference TRBV9 and TRBJ1-4, reads DSGVTQTPKHLITATGQRVTLRCSPRSGDLSVYWYQQSLDQGLQFLIQYYNGEERAKGNILERFSAQQFPDLHSELNLSSLELGDSALYFCASSVGYRGLEEKLFFGSGTQLSVL.

This chain links TRBV2 with TRBJ1-5; D remains unclear. The V gene's germline CDR1 is SNHLY and CDR2 FYNNEI. The CDR3 sequence is 14 residues long. V lost 3 bases and J lost 0, with 6 bases in between. The CDR3 DNA reads as TGTGCCAGCAGTGATATATTTAGCAATCAGCCCCAGCATTTT. Protein: CASSDIFSNQPQHF.

The rearrangement uses TRBV2 and TRBJ1-5; D is unresolved. The CDR3 covers 15 residues. Per germline, CDR1 SNHLY and CDR2 FYNNEI. With 3 bases removed from V and 0 bases from J, the gap between germline ends came to 9 bases. The CDR3 reads CASSDRRYSNQPQHF. The CDR3 DNA is TGTGCCAGCAGTGACCGGCGGTATAGCAATCAGCCCCAGCATTTT. Drawing the rest from reference TRBV2 and TRBJ1-5, the complete variable domain is EPEVTQTPSHQVTQMGQEVILRCVPISNHLYFYWYRQILGQKVEFLVSFYNNEISEKSEIFDDQFSVERPDGSNFTLKIRSTKLEDSAMYFCASSDRRYSNQPQHFGDGTRLSIL.

This chain uses TRBV19 with TRBJ2-5, with 8 bases lining up with TRBD1. Germline assignment: CDR1 LNHDA and CDR2 SQIVND (reference sequence). The CDR3 extends over 15 amino acids. J lost 2 bases, V lost 6 bases, and 8 bases had no gene match. CDR3 bases: TGTGCCAGTAGCCGTAACAGGGGGTCTCAAGAGACCCAGTACTTC. This codes for CASSRNRGSQETQYF.

This clone was seen once. V gene TRBV11-1 combines with J gene TRBJ1-2, with D hard to call. The CDR3 has 17 residues. V lost 5 bases, J lost 8 bases, and 27 bases lay in between. Germline V gene sequence: CDR1 SGHAT, CDR2 FQDESV (reference sequence). CDR3 bases: TGTGCCAGCAGCCCGTCGGGGATCTTACGTCCGCAAGGAGGCTACACCTTC. It yields the protein CASSPSGILRPQGGYTF.

The CDR3: CASSPSGEFQETQYF. The DNA of the CDR3 is TGTGCCAGCTCACCCTCGGGGGAATTCCAAGAGACCCAGTACTTC. This rearrangement joins TRBV18 to TRBJ2-5; maybe TRBD2 (6 bases). The V and J ends lost 3 bases and 1 base respectively, with 12 bases between them. The V gene's germline CDR1 is KGHSH and CDR2 LQKENI. This CDR3 is built from 15 residues.

This clone occurred once. This chain uses TRBV4-3 with TRBJ2-7, with TRBD1 identical over 7 bases. V lost 1 base to trimming and J lost 5 bases; unmatched junction nucleotides: 5. Germline V lookup: CDR1 LGHNA, CDR2 YSLEER. The CDR3 sequence is 14 residues long. CDR3 in DNA: TGCGCCAGCAGCCAAGGACAGGGCAGCGACGAGCAGTACTTC. Residues: CASSQGQGSDEQYF.

This clone was detected once. The rearrangement joins TRBV28 to TRBJ1-3; 8 bases are shared with TRBD1. The germline CDR1 and CDR2 sequences are MDHEN and SYDVKM. CDR3 size: 15 residues. Trimming cost V 5 bases and J 4 bases; bases outside gene matches: 7. DNA of the CDR3: TGTGCCAGCAGTGACCAGGGGGCCGGAGGAAACACCATATATTTT. Translating gives CASSDQGAGGNTIYF.

The chain combines TRBV6-5 with TRBJ1-2; TRBD1 might be the D (5 bases). V lost 5 bases and J 0 bases, leaving 13 bases between the germline ends. Germline loops: CDR1 MNHEY, CDR2 SVGAGI. The CDR3 length is 15 residues. The chain's CDR3 is CASSPTMGPNYGYTF. CDR3 nucleotides: TGTGCCAGCAGTCCGACCATGGGGCCTAACTATGGCTACACCTTC.

This clone appeared a few times. This chain links TRBV6-6 with TRBJ2-5, with a possible D match to TRBD1 (5 bases). CDR1 is MNHNY, CDR2 SVGAGI, per germline (reference sequence). V was cut by 7 bases and J by 7 bases, with 13 bases left in between. This CDR3 contains 12 residues. The CDR3 nucleotides are TGTGCCAGCACCCTAAGGGGTGCGACCCAGTACTTC. Protein: CASTLRGATQYF.

The rearrangement uses TRBV6-1 and TRBJ2-7; TRBD2 agrees at 13 bases. The CDR3 length is 12 residues. The ends lost 11 bases at V and 6 bases at J; junction bases unmatched: 4. Per germline, CDR1 MNHNS and CDR2 SASEGT. The CDR3 here is CAAGTSGTEQYF. CDR3 DNA: TGTGCCGCCGGGACTAGCGGGACCGAGCAGTACTTC.